These T cell receptor beta chains were read from a single sample in a study of cytomegalovirus exposure and HLA in healthy donors. Produced via immunoSEQ multiplex PCR; TCRdb's table is partial and in-frame only. The sample includes some 93,000 clones, 82% seen only once; the top ten take 3.5% to 4%. The sample was PBMCs. All receptors derive from a man aged 50 or older in good health and CMV-seronegative. The CDR3 runs from the conserved cysteine through the conserved F or W. Fields, in order: clone size, J gene, V gene, D gene, CDR3 protein, CDR3 DNA. A D gene is named only where the DNA matches it firmly. Rows may omit the clone size; those that give it use once, few, many or a size class.

. TRBJ1-2 TRBV25-1 . CASSESRQAQSTNYGYTF TGTGCCAGCAGTGAATCCCGGCAGGCCCAGAGTACTAACTATGGCTACACCTTC
. TRBJ1-2 TRBV14 . CASSSRGGDYGYTF TGTGCCAGCAGTTCAAGGGGTGGAGACTATGGCTACACCTTC
. TRBJ1-1 TRBV10-2 TRBD1 CASSVFRTGEGTEAFF TGCGCCAGCAGTGTCTTCCGGACAGGGGAAGGGACTGAAGCTTTCTTT
. TRBJ2-3 TRBV29-1 TRBD2 CSVVTSGGTTDTQYF TGCAGCGTGGTGACTAGCGGGGGCACCACAGATACGCAGTATTTT
. TRBJ2-3 TRBV7-9 TRBD2 CASSFGLGGTDTQYF TGTGCCAGCAGCTTCGGACTAGGGGGCACAGATACGCAGTATTTT
. TRBJ2-5 TRBV9 . CASSVVISGETQYF TGTGCCAGCAGCGTAGTTATTAGCGGAGAGACCCAGTACTTC
. TRBJ2-7 TRBV7-6 TRBD1 CASSPDRGPVQYF TGTGCCAGCAGCCCGGACAGGGGGCCGGTGCAGTACTTC
. TRBJ1-1 TRBV7-3 . CASSRWGGGNMNTEAFF TGTGCCAGCAGTCGATGGGGGGGCGGGAACATGAACACTGAAGCTTTCTTT
. TRBJ1-2 TRBV27 TRBD1 CASRGRQGVPYGYTF TGTGCCAGCCGAGGCAGACAGGGGGTGCCCTATGGCTACACCTTC
. TRBJ1-2 TRBV9 . CASSVEGSYTF TGTGCCAGCAGCGTCGAGGGAAGCTACACCTTC
. TRBJ1-5 TRBV10-3 . CAISELGGSFSQPQHF TGTGCCATCAGTGAGTTGGGGGGTTCGTTTAGTCAGCCCCAGCATTTT
. TRBJ2-7 TRBV10-3 . CAIRAQADAYEQYF TGTGCCATCAGAGCACAGGCCGACGCCTACGAGCAGTACTTC
medium-sized TRBJ2-6 TRBV19 . CASSRGGGAIGANVLTF TGTGCCAGTAGTAGGGGAGGAGGGGCAATTGGGGCCAACGTCCTGACTTTC
. TRBJ2-5 TRBV9 . CASSVYGQQETQYF TGTGCCAGCAGCGTATACGGACAGCAAGAGACCCAGTACTTC
. TRBJ2-7 TRBV6-5 . CASSSWGQSSYEQYF TGTGCCAGCAGCTCTTGGGGGCAGAGCTCCTACGAGCAGTACTTC
. TRBJ1-1 TRBV5-1 . CASSASGSFEAFF TGCGCCAGCAGCGCATCAGGATCCTTTGAAGCTTTCTTT
. TRBJ2-3 TRBV2 . CASSDSSTDTQYF TGTGCCAGCAGTGACTCCAGCACAGATACGCAGTATTTT
. TRBJ2-2 TRBV28 . CASRREPPAGELFF TGTGCCAGCAGACGGGAGCCTCCCGCCGGGGAGCTGTTTTTT
. TRBJ2-5 TRBV14 TRBD1 CASSRFGTGVQETQYF TGTGCCAGCAGCCGATTCGGGACAGGGGTCCAAGAGACCCAGTACTTC
few TRBJ2-7 TRBV6-5 TRBD2 CASSRTSIYEQYF TGTGCCAGCAGTAGGACTAGTATTTACGAGCAGTACTTC
. TRBJ2-7 TRBV27 TRBD2 CASRSSPRTRNYEQYF TGTGCCAGCAGGTCCTCTCCGCGGACTAGAAACTACGAGCAGTACTTC
. TRBJ1-1 TRBV5-1 TRBD1 CASSLTGTAGNEAFF TGCGCCAGCAGCTTAACCGGGACAGCCGGGAATGAAGCTTTCTTT
. TRBJ2-3 TRBV5-1 TRBD2 CASSLAAGGGTDTQYF TGCGCCAGCAGCTTGGCCGCGGGAGGAGGGACAGATACGCAGTATTTT
. TRBJ2-3 TRBV19 TRBD2 CASRRSGASTDTQYF TGTGCCAGTAGGAGGAGCGGGGCTAGCACAGATACGCAGTATTTT
once TRBJ2-1 TRBV15 TRBD1 CATSRDKQGVRNEQFF TGTGCCACCAGCAGAGATAAACAGGGGGTACGTAATGAGCAGTTCTTC
few TRBJ2-3 TRBV5-1 . CASSELGVVGTDTQYF TGCGCCAGCAGCGAACTCGGAGTTGTTGGCACAGATACGCAGTATTTT
. TRBJ2-3 TRBV27 TRBD1 CASSPPTGTDTQYF TGTGCCAGCAGCCCCCCGACAGGGACAGATACGCAGTATTTT
. TRBJ2-7 TRBV19 TRBD1 CASSYGTDEQYF TGTGCCAGTAGTTACGGGACAGACGAGCAGTACTTC
few TRBJ2-1 TRBV6-5 . CASSQDRYNEQFF TGTGCCAGCAGCCAAGACAGATACAATGAGCAGTTCTTC
. TRBJ2-1 TRBV27 . CASSLLGAVEQFF TGTGCCAGCAGTCTCCTGGGAGCGGTTGAGCAGTTCTTC
. TRBJ2-3 TRBV19 . CASSMPGADTQYF TGTGCCAGTAGTATGCCCGGGGCAGATACGCAGTATTTT
once TRBJ2-3 TRBV5-1 . CASSGARDFLQPDTQYF TGCGCCAGCAGCGGGGCACGGGACTTCCTACAACCAGATACGCAGTATTTT
. TRBJ1-5 TRBV5-6 . CASSLASGRRNQPQHF TGTGCCAGCAGCTTGGCTTCTGGGAGACGCAATCAGCCCCAGCATTTT
. TRBJ2-7 TRBV5-6 TRBD1 CASSLAQGAYEQYF TGTGCCAGCAGCTTGGCCCAGGGGGCCTACGAGCAGTACTTC
. TRBJ1-4 TRBV5-4 . CASAPGGSRNEKLFF TGTGCCAGCGCACCCGGAGGAAGTCGGAATGAAAAACTGTTTTTT
once TRBJ2-2 TRBV28 TRBD1 CASSQGQTTGELFF TGTGCCAGCAGCCAGGGACAGACAACCGGGGAGCTGTTTTTT
. TRBJ2-3 TRBV5-1 TRBD2 CASSLAGGPGTDTQYF TGCGCCAGCAGTCTAGCGGGAGGGCCGGGAACAGATACGCAGTATTTT
. TRBJ1-1 TRBV7-6 TRBD1 CASSPPQGSYTEAFF TGTGCCAGCAGCCCCCCACAGGGGTCATACACTGAAGCTTTCTTT
. TRBJ2-7 TRBV27 TRBD2 CASSLGTSGSAEQYF TGTGCCAGCAGTTTGGGGACTAGCGGGAGCGCCGAGCAGTACTTC
. TRBJ2-2 TRBV2 . CASSRENTGELFF TGTGCCAGCTCCCGGGAGAACACCGGGGAGCTGTTTTTT
. TRBJ1-2 TRBV7-3 . CASSLQGGYGYTF TGTGCCAGCAGCTTACAGGGTGGCTATGGCTACACCTTC
. TRBJ2-1 TRBV2 TRBD2 CASSESGGLGYNEQFF TGTGCCAGCAGTGAATCCGGGGGACTAGGTTACAATGAGCAGTTCTTC
. TRBJ2-3 TRBV19 TRBD1 CASRLTGADTQYF TGTGCCAGTAGACTGACAGGGGCAGATACGCAGTATTTT
. TRBJ1-2 TRBV4-3 . CASSQEPTGVYGYTF TGCGCCAGCAGCCAAGAACCTACAGGCGTCTATGGCTACACCTTC
. TRBJ2-1 TRBV5-1 TRBD2 CASSLGFALSGLAASYNEQFF TGCGCCAGCAGCTTGGGGTTTGCGCTATCTGGACTAGCGGCCTCCTACAATGAGCAGTTCTTC
. TRBJ2-7 TRBV7-2 TRBD2 CASRFPGGYEQYF TGTGCCAGTAGGTTCCCGGGGGGCTACGAGCAGTACTTC
. TRBJ2-7 TRBV28 . CASSFGRAYEQYF TGTGCCAGCAGTTTCGGCAGGGCTTACGAGCAGTACTTC
. TRBJ1-5 TRBV28 TRBD1 CASDRAVQPQHF TGTGCCAGCGACAGGGCGGTTCAGCCCCAGCATTTT
. TRBJ1-6 TRBV2 . CASSVDNRGSPLHF TGTGCCAGCAGTGTAGACAACAGAGGGTCACCCCTCCACTTT
. TRBJ1-4 TRBV11-2 TRBD1 CASSLAGGEKLFF TGTGCCAGCAGCTTAGCAGGGGGCGAAAAACTGTTTTTT
. TRBJ2-1 TRBV28 TRBD1 CASSADRGQFF TGTGCCAGCAGTGCCGACAGGGGGCAGTTCTTC
. TRBJ2-3 TRBV28 TRBD2 CASTLLAGDPTQYF TGTGCCAGCACCTTACTAGCGGGAGATCCTACGCAGTATTTT
. TRBJ2-6 TRBV28 TRBD1 CASSRQGSGANVLTF TGTGCCAGCAGTCGACAGGGGAGTGGGGCCAACGTCCTGACTTTC
. TRBJ2-1 TRBV9 TRBD1 CASSPWTGSSYNEQFF TGTGCCAGCAGCCCCTGGACAGGGAGCTCCTACAATGAGCAGTTCTTC
. TRBJ2-5 TRBV29-1 TRBD1 CSAWDRAQETQYF TGCAGCGCATGGGACAGGGCTCAAGAGACCCAGTACTTC
. TRBJ2-3 TRBV4-2 TRBD2 CASSQEVAGGRTDTQYF TGTGCCAGCAGCCAAGAAGTGGCGGGAGGTCGAACAGATACGCAGTATTTT
. TRBJ2-3 TRBV6-1 TRBD2 CASRRSGASTDTQYF TGTGCCAGCAGACGAAGCGGGGCCAGCACAGATACGCAGTATTTT
. TRBJ2-7 TRBV5-4 . CASSFGLAEQYF TGTGCCAGCAGCTTCGGACTGGCTGAGCAGTACTTC